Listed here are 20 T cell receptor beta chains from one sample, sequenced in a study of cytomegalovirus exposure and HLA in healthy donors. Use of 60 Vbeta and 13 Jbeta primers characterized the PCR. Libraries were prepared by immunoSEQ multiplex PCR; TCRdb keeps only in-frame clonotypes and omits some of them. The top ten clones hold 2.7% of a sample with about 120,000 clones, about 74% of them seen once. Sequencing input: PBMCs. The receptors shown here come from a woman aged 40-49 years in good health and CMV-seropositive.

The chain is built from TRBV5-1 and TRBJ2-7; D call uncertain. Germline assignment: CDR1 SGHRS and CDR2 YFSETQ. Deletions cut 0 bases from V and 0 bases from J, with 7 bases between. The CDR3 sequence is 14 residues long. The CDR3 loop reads CASSLVSSSYEQYF. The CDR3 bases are TGCGCCAGCAGCTTGGTCTCGAGCTCCTACGAGCAGTACTTC.

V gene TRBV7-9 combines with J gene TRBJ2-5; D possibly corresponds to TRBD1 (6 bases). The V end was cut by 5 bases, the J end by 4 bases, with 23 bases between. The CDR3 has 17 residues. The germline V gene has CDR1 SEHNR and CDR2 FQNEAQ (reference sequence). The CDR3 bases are TGTGCCAGCAGCCTCCAAACTAGGGGGTCTAGTGGAGAGACCCAGTACTTC. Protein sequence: CASSLQTRGSSGETQYF.

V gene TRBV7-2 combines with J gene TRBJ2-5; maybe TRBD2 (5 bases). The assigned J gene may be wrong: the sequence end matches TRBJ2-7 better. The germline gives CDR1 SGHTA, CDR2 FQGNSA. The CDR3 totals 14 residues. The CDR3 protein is CASSPRGGSYEQYF. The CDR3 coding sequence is TGTGCCAGCAGCCCCCGAGGAGGCTCCTACGAGCAGTACTTC.

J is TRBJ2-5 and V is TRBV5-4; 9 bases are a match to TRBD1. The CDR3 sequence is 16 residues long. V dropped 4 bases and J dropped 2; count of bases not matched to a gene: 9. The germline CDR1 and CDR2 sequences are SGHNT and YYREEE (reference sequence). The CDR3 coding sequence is TGTGCCAGCAGCCCCAGGAAAGGGACAGGGCAAGAGACCCAGTACTTC. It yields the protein CASSPRKGTGQETQYF.

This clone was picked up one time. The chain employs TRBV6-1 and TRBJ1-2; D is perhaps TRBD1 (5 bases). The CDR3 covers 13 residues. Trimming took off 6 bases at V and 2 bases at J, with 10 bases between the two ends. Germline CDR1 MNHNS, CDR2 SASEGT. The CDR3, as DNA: TGTGCCAGCAGGTCGGACATCAACTATGGCTACACCTTC. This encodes CASRSDINYGYTF.

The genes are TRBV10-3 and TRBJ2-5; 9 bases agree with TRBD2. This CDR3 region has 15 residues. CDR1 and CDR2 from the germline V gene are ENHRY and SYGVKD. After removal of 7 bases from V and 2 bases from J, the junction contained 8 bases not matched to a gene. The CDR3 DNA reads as TGTGCCATCATAATTTCTAGCGGGGATCAAGAGACCCAGTACTTC. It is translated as CAIIISSGDQETQYF.

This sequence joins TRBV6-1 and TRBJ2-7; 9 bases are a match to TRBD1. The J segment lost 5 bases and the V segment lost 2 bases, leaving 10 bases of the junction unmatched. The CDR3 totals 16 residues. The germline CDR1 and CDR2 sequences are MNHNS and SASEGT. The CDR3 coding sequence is TGTGCCAGCAGTGAACAATCCGGGACAGGGTACAACGAGCAGTACTTC. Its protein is CASSEQSGTGYNEQYF.

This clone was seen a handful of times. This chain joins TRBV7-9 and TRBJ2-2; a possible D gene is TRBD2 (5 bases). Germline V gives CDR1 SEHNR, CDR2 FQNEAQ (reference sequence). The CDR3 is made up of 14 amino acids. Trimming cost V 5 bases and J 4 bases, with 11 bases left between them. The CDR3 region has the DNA TGTGCCAGCAGCCCATGGGAGTTCACCGGGGAGCTGTTTTTT. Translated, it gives CASSPWEFTGELFF.

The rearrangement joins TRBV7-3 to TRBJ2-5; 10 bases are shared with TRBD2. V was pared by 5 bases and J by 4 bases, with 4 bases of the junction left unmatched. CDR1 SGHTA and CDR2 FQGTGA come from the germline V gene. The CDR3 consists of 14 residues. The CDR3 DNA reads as TGTGCCAGCAGCATGAGCGGGAGGGGAGAGACCCAGTACTTC. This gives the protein CASSMSGRGETQYF.

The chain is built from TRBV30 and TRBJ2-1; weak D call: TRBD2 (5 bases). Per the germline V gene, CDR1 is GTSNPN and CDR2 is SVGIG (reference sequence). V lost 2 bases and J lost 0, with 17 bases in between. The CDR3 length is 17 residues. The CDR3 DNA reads TGTGCCTGGAGTTCGGTCAAAGCGGATTTCTCCTACAATGAGCAGTTCTTC. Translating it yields CAWSSVKADFSYNEQFF.

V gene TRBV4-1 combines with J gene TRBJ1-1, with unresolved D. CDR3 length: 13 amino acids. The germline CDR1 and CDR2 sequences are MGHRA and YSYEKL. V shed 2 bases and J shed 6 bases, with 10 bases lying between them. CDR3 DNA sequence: TGCGCCAGCAGCCAAATTGACACGGCTGAAGCTTTCTTT. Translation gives CASSQIDTAEAFF.

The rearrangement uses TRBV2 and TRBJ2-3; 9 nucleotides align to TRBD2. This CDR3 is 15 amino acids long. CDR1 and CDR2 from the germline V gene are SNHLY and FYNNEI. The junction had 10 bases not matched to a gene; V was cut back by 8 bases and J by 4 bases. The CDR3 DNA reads TGTGCCAGCGGGCCGCAGCGGGGGGCCCCAGATACGCAGTATTTT. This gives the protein CASGPQRGAPDTQYF.

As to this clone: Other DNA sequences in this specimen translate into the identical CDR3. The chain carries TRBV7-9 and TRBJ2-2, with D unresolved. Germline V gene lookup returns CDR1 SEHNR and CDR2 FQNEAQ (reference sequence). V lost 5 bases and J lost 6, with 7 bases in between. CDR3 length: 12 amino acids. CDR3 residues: CASSPPAGELFF. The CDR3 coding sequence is TGTGCCAGCAGCCCCCCCGCCGGGGAGCTGTTTTTT.

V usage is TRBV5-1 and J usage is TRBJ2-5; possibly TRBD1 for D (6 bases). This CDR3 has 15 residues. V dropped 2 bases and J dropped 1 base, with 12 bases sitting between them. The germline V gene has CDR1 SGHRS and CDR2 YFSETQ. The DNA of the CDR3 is TGCGCCAGCAGCTTCGGGACATCTGGCCAAGAGACCCAGTACTTC. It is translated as CASSFGTSGQETQYF.

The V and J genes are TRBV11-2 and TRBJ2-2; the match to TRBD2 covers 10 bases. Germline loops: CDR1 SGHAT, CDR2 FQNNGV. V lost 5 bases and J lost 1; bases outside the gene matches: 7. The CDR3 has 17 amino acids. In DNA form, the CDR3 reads TGTGCCAGCAGCCTTCCAAGGACTAGCGGGAACACCGGGGAGCTGTTTTTT. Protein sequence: CASSLPRTSGNTGELFF.

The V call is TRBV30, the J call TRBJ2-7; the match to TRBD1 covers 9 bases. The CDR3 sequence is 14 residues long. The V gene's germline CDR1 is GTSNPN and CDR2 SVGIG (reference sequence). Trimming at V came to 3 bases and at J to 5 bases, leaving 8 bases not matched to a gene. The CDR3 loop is CAWRKQGARDEQYF. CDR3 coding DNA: TGTGCCTGGAGGAAACAGGGGGCGCGGGACGAGCAGTACTTC.

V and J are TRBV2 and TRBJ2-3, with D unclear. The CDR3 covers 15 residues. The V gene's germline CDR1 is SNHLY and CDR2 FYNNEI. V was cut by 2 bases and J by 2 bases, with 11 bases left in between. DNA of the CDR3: TGTGCCAGCAGTGAACAGGCCAAGATCACAGATACGCAGTATTTT. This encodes CASSEQAKITDTQYF.

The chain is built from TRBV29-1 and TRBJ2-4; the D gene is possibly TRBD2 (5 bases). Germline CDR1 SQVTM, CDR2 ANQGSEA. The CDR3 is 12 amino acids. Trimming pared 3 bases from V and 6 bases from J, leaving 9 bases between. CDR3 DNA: TGCAGCGTTGAGACGGACTTAAACATTCAGTACTTC. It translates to CSVETDLNIQYF.

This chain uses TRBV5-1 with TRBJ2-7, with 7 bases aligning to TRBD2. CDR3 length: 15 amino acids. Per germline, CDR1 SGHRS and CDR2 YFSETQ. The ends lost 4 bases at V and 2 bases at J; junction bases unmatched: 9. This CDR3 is CASSPWGGLTYEQYF. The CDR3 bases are TGCGCCAGCAGCCCGTGGGGGGGACTAACCTACGAGCAGTACTTC.

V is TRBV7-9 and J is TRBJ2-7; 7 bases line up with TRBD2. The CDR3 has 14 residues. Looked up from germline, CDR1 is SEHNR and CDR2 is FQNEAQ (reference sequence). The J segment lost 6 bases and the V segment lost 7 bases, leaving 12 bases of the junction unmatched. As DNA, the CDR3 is TGTGCCAGCACCCGTAGGGAGGGGATCGCCGAGCAGTACTTC. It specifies CASTRREGIAEQYF. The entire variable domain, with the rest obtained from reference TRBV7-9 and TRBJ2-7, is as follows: DTGVSQNPRHKITKRGQNVTFRCDPISEHNRLYWYRQTLGQGPEFLTYFQNEAQLEKSRLLSDRFSAERPKGSFSTLEIQRTEQGDSAMYLCASTRREGIAEQYFGPGTRLTVT.